These T cell receptor beta chains were read from a single sample in a study of blood T cell repertoires in COVID-19. Some clones are missing from TCRdb's copy, which holds only in-frame ones; the method was immunoSEQ multiplex PCR. Here the sample spans over 400,000 clones, just over 85% being singletons. The source material was peripheral blood. The receptors stem from a young woman with active or convalescent COVID-19. CDR3s include the opening cysteine and the closing phenylalanine or tryptophan. The D gene is left open where the match is weak. Clone sizes are given selectively: once, few, many, or a class where the clone is expanded.

v_call	j_call	d_call	clone_size	cdr3_nt	cdr3_aa
TRBV14	TRBJ2-7	TRBD1	-	TGTGCCAGCAGCCAAGTAGCGGACAGGGCCTACGAGCAGTACTTC	CASSQVADRAYEQYF
TRBV27	TRBJ1-2	-	-	TGTGCCAGCAGTTTAACAGCAGCAGGAATCAGTGGCTACACCTTC	CASSLTAAGISGYTF
TRBV4-1	TRBJ2-5	-	-	TGCGCCAGCAGCCAAGTTGGACAGCAAGAGACCCAGTACTTC	CASSQVGQQETQYF
TRBV4-1	TRBJ1-2	-	-	TGCGCCAGCAGCCAAGGCGCCCCGATGGGCGTTAAGGGCTACACCTTC	CASSQGAPMGVKGYTF
TRBV14	TRBJ1-1	-	-	TGTGCCAGCAGCCCAGCCAGGGGCTTCGGGTTGGACACTGAAGCTTTCTTT	CASSPARGFGLDTEAFF
TRBV5-1	TRBJ1-4	-	-	TGCGCCAGCAGCCCAGCAACTAATGAAAAACTGTTTTTT	CASSPATNEKLFF
TRBV15	TRBJ2-7	TRBD1	-	TGTGCCACCAGCCCTGGCAGGGGGCGCGGCGAGCAGTACTTC	CATSPGRGRGEQYF
TRBV5-6	TRBJ1-2	-	-	TGTGCCAGCAGCACAAGCCCCCGGACAGCGCTCCTTAACTATGGCTACACCTTC	CASSTSPRTALLNYGYTF
TRBV9	TRBJ2-1	TRBD2	-	TGTGCCAGCAATAGCGGGCCCTCCTACAATGAGCAGTTCTTC	CASNSGPSYNEQFF
TRBV29-1	TRBJ1-1	-	-	TGCAGCGTTACAGACGGATACACTGAAGCTTTCTTT	CSVTDGYTEAFF
TRBV7-8	TRBJ2-5	TRBD2	-	TGTGCCAGCAGCCGCGGGGGGCAACGGGAGACCCAGTACTTC	CASSRGGQRETQYF
TRBV3-1/TRBV3-2	TRBJ1-6	-	-	TGTGCCAGCACCGCGATGGCAGGAGGAGATTCACCCCTCCACTTT	CASTAMAGGDSPLHF
TRBV4-1	TRBJ2-1	TRBD2	-	TGCGCCAGCAGCCAAGATTGGACTAGGACCTACAATGAGCAGTTCTTC	CASSQDWTRTYNEQFF
TRBV6-1	TRBJ1-5	-	once	TGTGCCAGCAGTGAAGTGGGGGGGAGCAATCAGCCCCAGCATTTT	CASSEVGGSNQPQHF
TRBV28	TRBJ2-1	TRBD1	once	TGTGCCAGCAGCTCTATCGGACAGGGGGCATATGAGCAGTTCTTC	CASSSIGQGAYEQFF
TRBV5-6	TRBJ2-3	-	-	TGTGCCAGCACCCCTTCCACAGATACGCAGTATTTT	CASTPSTDTQYF
TRBV7-9	TRBJ2-7	TRBD2	-	TGTGCCAGCAGCCGGACTAGCGGGATCGACGAGCAGTACTTC	CASSRTSGIDEQYF
TRBV10-2	TRBJ2-3	TRBD1	-	TGCGCCAGCAGTGAGTCTGTGACAGGGATAGCGGATACGCAGTATTTT	CASSESVTGIADTQYF
TRBV2	TRBJ1-2	-	-	TGTGCCAGCAGCCCCCAGGTCTATGGCTACACCTTC	CASSPQVYGYTF
TRBV24-1	TRBJ1-5	-	once	TGTGCCACCAGTCAACCTAAGACCCCTACAGGGTTTCAGCCCCAGCATTTT	CATSQPKTPTGFQPQHF
TRBV18	TRBJ1-4	TRBD1	-	TGTGCCAGCTCACCTTACGGACAGGGTGAAAAACTGTTTTTT	CASSPYGQGEKLFF
TRBV5-4	TRBJ2-5	TRBD1	few	TGTGCCAGCAGCCTGACAGGGGTCCAAGAGACCCAGTACTTC	CASSLTGVQETQYF
TRBV7-2	TRBJ1-5	-	-	TGTGCCAGCAGCTTAAATCAGGGCCAGCCCCAGCATTTT	CASSLNQGQPQHF
TRBV13	TRBJ2-3	TRBD2	-	TGTGCCAGCAGCCTTGAAAAAGTAGCGGGGAGGTCAGATACGCAGTATTTT	CASSLEKVAGRSDTQYF
TRBV6-5	TRBJ2-7	TRBD1	-	TGTGCCAGCAGTCAACAGGGGTTAAGCTACGAGCAGTACTTC	CASSQQGLSYEQYF
TRBV6-2/TRBV6-3	TRBJ2-7	-	few	TGTGCCAGCAGTTACTTCCCAGGGTACGAGCAGTACTTC	CASSYFPGYEQYF
TRBV7-2	TRBJ1-5	TRBD1	-	TGTGCCAGCAGCTCCGGACAGGGGGCGAGCAATCAGCCCCAGCATTTT	CASSSGQGASNQPQHF
TRBV7-2	TRBJ1-5	TRBD1	-	TGTGCCAGCAGCTGGGACGGACAGGGTGGTAATCAGCCCCAGCATTTT	CASSWDGQGGNQPQHF
TRBV5-1	TRBJ2-1	TRBD2	once	TGCGCCAGCAGCTTGTATGGACTAGATAGTAATGAGCAGTTCTTC	CASSLYGLDSNEQFF
TRBV4-2	TRBJ1-2	TRBD1	-	TGTGCCAGCAGCCAAGATGGGGACAGGGGCTATGGCTACACCTTC	CASSQDGDRGYGYTF
TRBV5-4	TRBJ1-4	TRBD1	-	TGTGCCAGCAGCTTTATGGGACAGGTTAATGAAAAACTGTTTTTT	CASSFMGQVNEKLFF
TRBV11-2	TRBJ2-7	-	-	TGTGCCAGCAGCAAGGACAACTTCCACTACGAGCAGTACTTC	CASSKDNFHYEQYF
TRBV7-8	TRBJ1-5	-	-	TGTGCCAGCAGCTTAGCGGGTCGGCAGGGTGGTCAGCCCCAGCATTTT	CASSLAGRQGGQPQHF
TRBV5-4	TRBJ1-3	-	-	TGTGCCAGCAGCTTGGCGGGGAGCTCTGGAAACACCATATATTTT	CASSLAGSSGNTIYF
TRBV3-1/TRBV3-2	TRBJ1-2	-	-	TGTGCCAGCAGCCAAGGCCTATATGGCTACACCTTC	CASSQGLYGYTF
TRBV4-2	TRBJ1-2	-	-	TGTGCCAGCAGCCAAGATCTGACGGCGGGTGGCTACACCTTC	CASSQDLTAGGYTF
TRBV7-6	TRBJ2-1	-	-	TGTGCCAGCAGCTCCGGTGTAGCGTCCTACAATGAGCAGTTCTTC	CASSSGVASYNEQFF
TRBV27	TRBJ2-3	TRBD1	-	TGTGCCAGCAGTTTAAGGCAGGGGGCGTTCTTTGATACGCAGTATTTT	CASSLRQGAFFDTQYF
TRBV27	TRBJ2-7	TRBD1	-	TGTGCCAGCAGTGCCGGGACAGGGGGGAACGAGCAGTACTTC	CASSAGTGGNEQYF
TRBV15	TRBJ2-7	-	-	TGTGCCACCAGCAGAGATTATATCGGCCAGGTCAGCTCCTACGAGCAGTACTTC	CATSRDYIGQVSSYEQYF
TRBV7-8	TRBJ1-2	-	-	TGTGCCAGCTCGACGACAGCGTCTAACTATGGCTACACCTTC	CASSTTASNYGYTF
TRBV6-5	TRBJ1-5	-	-	TGTGCCAGCAGCGGGGAGGTGGGCAATCAGCCCCAGCATTTT	CASSGEVGNQPQHF
TRBV19	TRBJ1-5	-	-	TGTGCCAGTACCCAAACCGGGGTAGGGAATCAGCCCCAGCATTTT	CASTQTGVGNQPQHF
TRBV5-1	TRBJ1-2	TRBD1	-	TGCGCCAGCACGGACAGGGTCTCCGGCTACACCTTC	CASTDRVSGYTF
TRBV7-8	TRBJ1-1	-	-	TGTGCCAGCAGCTTCACAGGGCTTGCAGCTTTCTTT	CASSFTGLAAFF
TRBV11-2	TRBJ2-3	TRBD2	-	TGTGCCAGCAGCTTGACTAGCGGGAGTTTGAGCACAGATACGCAGTATTTT	CASSLTSGSLSTDTQYF
TRBV19	TRBJ1-5	-	-	TGTGCCAGTAGTCCTCGCTGGGGGGTCGGTAGCAATCAGCCCCAGCATTTT	CASSPRWGVGSNQPQHF
TRBV6-1	TRBJ1-2	-	few	TGTGCCAGCAGTGAACAGGGTGACTATGGCTACACCTTC	CASSEQGDYGYTF
TRBV4-1	TRBJ1-1	-	-	TGCGCCAGCAGCCAAGGCTCATTGGGGGCAGCTGAAGCTTTCTTT	CASSQGSLGAAEAFF
TRBV28	TRBJ1-2	-	-	TGTGCCAGCAGTTTCACAGGGACCACTAACTATGGCTACACCTTC	CASSFTGTTNYGYTF